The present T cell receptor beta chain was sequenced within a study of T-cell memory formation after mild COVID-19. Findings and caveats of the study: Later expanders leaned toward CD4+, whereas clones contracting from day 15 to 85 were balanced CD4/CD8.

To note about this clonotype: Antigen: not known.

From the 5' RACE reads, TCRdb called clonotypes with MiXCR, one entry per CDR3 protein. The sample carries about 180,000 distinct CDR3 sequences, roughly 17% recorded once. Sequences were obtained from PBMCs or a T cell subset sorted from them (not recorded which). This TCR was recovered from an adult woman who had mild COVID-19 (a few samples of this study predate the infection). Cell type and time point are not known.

As DNA, the CDR3 is TGTGCCAGCAGTCCCACAGCCCTCCAGCCCCAGCATTTT. It yields the protein CASSPTALQPQHF. The chain carries TRBV27 and TRBJ1-5; D is uncertain. V lost 5 bases and J 7 bases, leaving 12 bases between the germline ends. The CDR3 loop spans 13 amino acids. Germline assignment: CDR1 MNHEY and CDR2 SMNVEV (reference sequence).